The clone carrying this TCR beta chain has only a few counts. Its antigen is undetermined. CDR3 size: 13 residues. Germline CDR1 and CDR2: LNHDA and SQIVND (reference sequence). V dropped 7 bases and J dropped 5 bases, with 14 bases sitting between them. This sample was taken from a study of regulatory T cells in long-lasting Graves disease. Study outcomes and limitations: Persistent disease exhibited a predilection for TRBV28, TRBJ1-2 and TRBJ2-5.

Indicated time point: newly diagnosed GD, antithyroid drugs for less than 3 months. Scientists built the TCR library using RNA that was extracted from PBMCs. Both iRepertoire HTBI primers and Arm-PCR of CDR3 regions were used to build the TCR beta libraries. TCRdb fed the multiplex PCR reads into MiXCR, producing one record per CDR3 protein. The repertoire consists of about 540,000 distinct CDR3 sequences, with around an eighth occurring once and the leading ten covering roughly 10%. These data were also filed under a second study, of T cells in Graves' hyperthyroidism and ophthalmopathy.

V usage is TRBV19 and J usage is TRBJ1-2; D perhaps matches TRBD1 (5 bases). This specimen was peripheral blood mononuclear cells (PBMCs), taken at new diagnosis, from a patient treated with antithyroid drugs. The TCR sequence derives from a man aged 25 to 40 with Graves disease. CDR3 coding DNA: TGTGCCAGTACCTCGAGGGCAGGGTATGGCTACACCTTC. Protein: CASTSRAGYGYTF.